Listed below are T cell receptor beta chains from one sample, sequenced in a study of T cells after somatic rescue of genetic block. Method: immunoSEQ multiplex PCR; TCRdb's copy keeps in-frame clones and lacks some. The data hold approximately 15,000 clones, with around 72% observed a single time. The source material was peripheral blood mononuclear cells (PBMCs). These receptors came from a boy aged 10-17 years. CDR3s leave out the opening cysteine and the closing phenylalanine or tryptophan.

v_gene	j_gene	CDR3aa
TRBV5-6	TRBJ1-3	ASSLRGNTIY
TRBV6-5	TRBJ2-6	ATVDPGSGANVLT
TRBV29-1	TRBJ1-2	SVPDRAVDYGYT
TRBV7-8	TRBJ2-3	ASRRNTGGTDTQY
TRBV5-8	TRBJ1-2	ASSFWTAANYGYT
TRBV10-3	TRBJ2-5	AISLRGHSGSSMETQY
TRBV19	TRBJ2-2	ASSIRTGIGELF
TRBV7-3	TRBJ2-5	ASSPRTSLSPETQY
TRBV10-3	TRBJ1-6	AIRAEHNSPLH
TRBV7-8	TRBJ1-2	ASSSGGTYGYT
TRBV6-1	TRBJ1-5	ASIPVTGPNQPQH